Given below is one TCR beta chain in context. This sample is drawn from a study of blood T cell repertoires in COVID-19. Study-wide context: The United States, Italy and Spain provided the acute and convalescent COVID-19 samples. Sources were T cells, B-cell-depleted T cells, or PBMCs; the material itself was cDNA or gDNA.

The CDR3 totals 17 residues. V lost 4 bases, J lost 0 bases, and 8 bases stayed unmatched. Germline V gene sequence: CDR1 SEHNR, CDR2 FQNEAQ (reference sequence). Authors' data handling: Estimates of nucleated cell counts were drawn from the amplification of reference gene primers. Here immunoSEQ multiplex PCR was the method, and the copy in TCRdb shows in-frame clones only, minus some. V, J and clone size are those of that table, while D and trimming were read from the DNA. Of some 56,000 clones in the sample, around 84% are singletons; the top ten hold 10% to 15%. Sample: peripheral blood. This chain connects TRBV7-9 to TRBJ1-3; 8 bases line up with TRBD1. The source of this sequence is a woman aged 80 or older with acute or convalescent COVID-19. In DNA form, the CDR3 reads TGTGCCAGCAGCTCCACGGACAGGGAACACTCTGGAAACACCATATATTTT. It is translated as CASSSTDREHSGNTIYF. Variable domain in full (rest from reference TRBV7-9 and TRBJ1-3): DTGVSQNPRHKITKRGQNVTFRCDPISEHNRLYWYRQTLGQGPEFLTYFQNEAQLEKSRLLSDRFSAERPKGSFSTLEIQRTEQGDSAMYLCASSSTDREHSGNTIYFGEGSWLTVV.